Listed below are T cell receptor beta chains from one sample, sequenced in a study of cytomegalovirus exposure and HLA in healthy donors. Here immunoSEQ multiplex PCR was the method, and the copy in TCRdb shows in-frame clones only, minus some. The data contain around 100,000 clones, 79% of them singletons. Sample: PBMCs. These receptors came from a woman aged 40 to 50 in good health and CMV-seronegative. CDR3s include the opening cysteine and the closing phenylalanine or tryptophan. The order of the fields is clone size, V gene, J gene, D gene, CDR3 length, CDR3 DNA, CDR3 protein. The D gene is left open where the match is weak. Rows give clone size only sometimes, using once, few, many, or a class for an expanded clone.

>NA|TRBV18|TRBJ1-3|TRBD1|17
TGTGCCAGCTCACCACGAACGACAGGGCGGACTGGAAACACCATATATTTT
CASSPRTTGRTGNTIYF
>NA|TRBV6-1|TRBJ1-3|NA|14
TGTGCCAGCAGTCCAGACAGATCTGGAAACACCATATATTTT
CASSPDRSGNTIYF
>NA|TRBV4-3|TRBJ2-1|NA|17
TGCGCCAGCAGCCGGGTACCACCCTCGGCTAGACACAATGAGCAGTTCTTC
CASSRVPPSARHNEQFF
>NA|TRBV5-5|TRBJ2-2|TRBD1|15
TGTGCCAGCAGCTTTTCTCCAGGGGGCACCGGGGAGCTGTTTTTT
CASSFSPGGTGELFF
>NA|TRBV6-5|TRBJ2-5|TRBD1|13
TGTGCCAGCAGAACCACAGGGGTAGAGACCCAGTACTTC
CASRTTGVETQYF
>NA|TRBV30|TRBJ2-2|NA|13
TGTGCCTGGAGCCCACAGGGAGTTGGGGAGCTGTTTTTT
CAWSPQGVGELFF
>NA|TRBV27|TRBJ1-1|TRBD1|17
TGTGCCAGCAGGCTAGGGACAGGGGGAGTTTTGGATGATGAAGCTTTCTTT
CASRLGTGGVLDDEAFF
>NA|TRBV10-2|TRBJ2-7|TRBD1|14
TGCGCCAGCCTCAGGGGGGACAGGGCGTACGGGCAGTACTTC
CASLRGDRAYGQYF
>few|TRBV2|TRBJ2-1|TRBD2|14
TGTGCCAGCAGATACGAAAGCGGGAGGGTTGAGCAGTTCTTC
CASRYESGRVEQFF
>NA|TRBV4-2|TRBJ1-6|NA|14
TGTGCCAGCAGCCAAGGGCCCGTTCATTCACCCCTCCACTTT
CASSQGPVHSPLHF
>NA|TRBV19|TRBJ1-1|NA|18
TGTGCCAGTAGTATAAGTCACATCCGGGGGGCCATGAACACTGAAGCTTTCTTT
CASSISHIRGAMNTEAFF
>NA|TRBV7-9|TRBJ2-7|TRBD1|15
TGTGCCAGCAGCTCTACAGACAGGGGAGCCTACGAGCAGTACTTC
CASSSTDRGAYEQYF
>NA|TRBV19|TRBJ2-1|TRBD2|12
TGTGCCAGTAGTTGGTTAGCGGGGGAGCAGTTCTTC
CASSWLAGEQFF
>NA|TRBV28|TRBJ2-3|TRBD2|17
TGTGCCAGCAGTTGGGCTAGCGGGGGTGGGCCTGATGATACGCAGTATTTT
CASSWASGGGPDDTQYF
>NA|TRBV28|TRBJ2-4|NA|13
TGTGCCAGCGGATTGGGGGCGGGGGACATTCAGTACTTC
CASGLGAGDIQYF
>NA|TRBV2|TRBJ2-1|TRBD2|15
TGTGCCAGCAGAGGGACTAGCGGGGGAAACAATGAGCAGTTCTTC
CASRGTSGGNNEQFF
>NA|TRBV7-9|TRBJ1-2|TRBD1|15
TGTGCCAGCAGCTTCCCGGGACAGACGAAATATGGCTACACCTTC
CASSFPGQTKYGYTF
>few|TRBV11-2|TRBJ2-7|NA|15
TGTGCCAGCAGCCCGAGCTCAGGGGAGGGCAGCGAGCAGTACTTC
CASSPSSGEGSEQYF
>few|TRBV4-3|TRBJ2-7|TRBD1|15
TGCGCCAGCAGCCCCGACAGGGGGTCTTCCTACGAGCAGTACTTC
CASSPDRGSSYEQYF
>NA|TRBV5-4|TRBJ2-7|NA|14
TGTGCCAGCAGCGCCGGCCGGACAGCGGGGGAGCAGTACTTC
CASSAGRTAGEQYF
>NA|TRBV4-3|TRBJ1-1|TRBD1|15
TGCGCCAGCAGCCAAGATTGGACAGGGGACACTGAAGCTTTCTTT
CASSQDWTGDTEAFF
>NA|TRBV6-5|TRBJ1-1|TRBD1|14
TGTGCCAGCACTTTTACAGGGGGCTCAGCTGAAGCTTTCTTT
CASTFTGGSAEAFF
>NA|TRBV28|TRBJ2-1|NA|13
TGTGCCAGCAGTTATAGCTCCTACAATGAGCAGTTCTTC
CASSYSSYNEQFF
>NA|TRBV4-1|TRBJ1-1|TRBD1|18
TGCGCCAGCAGCCAACAGACAGGGGGCGGATTCGGGACCACTGAAGCTTTCTTT
CASSQQTGGGFGTTEAFF
>once|TRBV14|TRBJ2-1|TRBD1|16
TGTGCCAGCAGCAAACCGGGACAGGGAACGTACAATGAGCAGTTCTTC
CASSKPGQGTYNEQFF
>few|TRBV15|TRBJ2-1|NA|15
TGTGCCACCAGCAGAGATCGGGCAGCGGCCAATGAGCAGTTCTTC
CATSRDRAAANEQFF
>NA|TRBV19|TRBJ2-2|TRBD1|15
TGTGCCAGTACCACGGGACAGGGGGACACCGGGGAGCTGTTTTTT
CASTTGQGDTGELFF
>NA|TRBV5-6|TRBJ1-2|NA|14
TGTGCCAGCAGTACCCCGACAGGAGGTTATGGCTACACCTTC
CASSTPTGGYGYTF